A selection of T cell receptor beta chains follows, all from one sample in a study of blood T cell repertoires in COVID-19. Assay: immunoSEQ multiplex PCR; the TCRdb copy retains only in-frame clones and omits some. Among approximately 160,000 clones listed, roughly 83% were seen once. The sample was peripheral blood. The origin of the receptors is a woman aged 55-70 years with acute or convalescent COVID-19. The CDR3 runs from the conserved cysteine through the conserved F or W. A D gene is named only where the DNA matches it firmly. The size of a clone is reported for some rows only, either as once, few or many, or as a class for expanded clones.

d_call	v_call	clone_size	j_call	cdr3_nt	cdr3_aa
-	TRBV27	-	TRBJ1-6	TGTGCCAGCAGGGAAGACAGCCTCTATAATTCACCCCTCCACTTT	CASREDSLYNSPLHF
TRBD1	TRBV12-3/TRBV12-4	-	TRBJ2-7	TGTGCCAGCAGTTGGGGACAGTTCGAGCAGTACTTC	CASSWGQFEQYF
TRBD1	TRBV5-4	-	TRBJ2-4	TGTGCCAGCAGCTTGGCGGGACAGCTGGGAAACATTCAGTACTTC	CASSLAGQLGNIQYF
-	TRBV9	-	TRBJ1-1	TGTGCCAGCAGCCCACGGACAGATTTGAACACTGAAGCTTTCTTT	CASSPRTDLNTEAFF
-	TRBV9	-	TRBJ2-1	TGTGCCAGCAGCCCCCCCGGGATCGTACAAGGTGAGCAGTTCTTC	CASSPPGIVQGEQFF
-	TRBV5-5	few	TRBJ1-1	TGTGCCAGCAGCTCCAGGACAGTTATGAACACTGAAGCTTTCTTT	CASSSRTVMNTEAFF
TRBD1	TRBV16	-	TRBJ1-1	TGTGCCAGCAGCCCCCCCGGGACAGGGGTAAAGCGGGCTTTCTTT	CASSPPGTGVKRAFF
-	TRBV6-5	once	TRBJ2-1	TGTGCCAGCAGTTCGCTGAGCAGGGTGGGAAGCAATGAGCAGTTCTTC	CASSSLSRVGSNEQFF
TRBD1	TRBV6-4	once	TRBJ1-5	TGTGCCAGCAGTGAGGGGACAGGGGGCCATCAGCCCCAGCATTTT	CASSEGTGGHQPQHF
-	TRBV5-1	-	TRBJ2-2	TGCGCCAGCAGCTTGAGAGAACAGAGCACCGGGGAGCTGTTTTTT	CASSLREQSTGELFF
TRBD2	TRBV9	-	TRBJ2-7	TGTGCCAGCAGCGCCCTCGGGACTAGCGGGCCCTACGAGCAGTACTTC	CASSALGTSGPYEQYF
TRBD2	TRBV6-6	few	TRBJ2-1	TGTGCCAGCAGTTACTCTAGCGGGGGAAGTAATGAGCAGTTCTTC	CASSYSSGGSNEQFF
-	TRBV3-1/TRBV3-2	-	TRBJ1-6	TGTGCCAGCAGCTTTGCGGGGGGAGAATCACCCCTCCACTTT	CASSFAGGESPLHF
TRBD1	TRBV5-1	-	TRBJ2-5	TGCGCCAGCAGCTTCGAGGGGGCGGAGACCCAGTACTTC	CASSFEGAETQYF
TRBD2	TRBV7-9	once	TRBJ2-3	TGTGCCAGCAGCCCCCCCCGGGGGGGCCGGGATACGCAGTATTTT	CASSPPRGGRDTQYF
TRBD1	TRBV6-1	-	TRBJ1-5	TGTGCCAGCAGCTTGGACAGGGGGAGGCAGCCCCAGCATTTT	CASSLDRGRQPQHF
TRBD1	TRBV10-1	-	TRBJ2-7	TGCGCCAGCAGCGACCCGGGACAGCGTCCTTACGAGCAGTACTTC	CASSDPGQRPYEQYF
-	TRBV5-1	-	TRBJ1-2	TGCGCCAGCAGCTTGTCGTTGGGGAGCCGCTACACCTTC	CASSLSLGSRYTF
TRBD2	TRBV7-9	-	TRBJ2-7	TGTGCCAGCAGTTCCCGTGAGCGGGGGGTTTACGAGCAGTACTTC	CASSSRERGVYEQYF
-	TRBV19	many	TRBJ1-2	TGTGCCAGTAGTATAGGGGACAAGGACCTCTATGGCTACACCTTC	CASSIGDKDLYGYTF
-	TRBV5-4	-	TRBJ2-6	TGTGCCAGCAGCCCCAGGGCCTCTGGGGCCAACGTCCTGACTTTC	CASSPRASGANVLTF
-	TRBV6-2/TRBV6-3	-	TRBJ2-7	TGTGCCAGCAGTTACTCAAATTCTACAGGGCGCCTCAGCTTC	CASSYSNSTGRLSF
TRBD1	TRBV13	-	TRBJ2-7	TGTGCCAGCAGCCTACGGACAGGGACCTACGAGCAGTACTTC	CASSLRTGTYEQYF
-	TRBV4-3	-	TRBJ2-2	TGCGCCAGCAGCCAAGGGTCGGGTTTTTACGGCGGGGAGCTGTTTTTT	CASSQGSGFYGGELFF
-	TRBV7-2	-	TRBJ1-2	TGTGCCAGCAGCTTAGCGGAGGTGGCAGGGGCTGTCCCCCTCTTC	CASSLAEVAGAVPLF
TRBD1	TRBV5-4	-	TRBJ2-1	TGTGCCAGCAGCTTTAAGACAGGGGGTAGCAATGAGCAGTTCTTC	CASSFKTGGSNEQFF
-	TRBV5-1	-	TRBJ1-6	TGCGCCAGCAGATTGACAAGCCTAGATTCACCCCTCCACTTT	CASRLTSLDSPLHF
-	TRBV3-1/TRBV3-2	-	TRBJ1-2	TGTGCCAGCAGCCAATATCAAGCACGCCCGGGTAGCTATGGCTACACCTTC	CASSQYQARPGSYGYTF
-	TRBV19	-	TRBJ1-1	TGTGCCAGTTCGGGACAACAAAACACTGAAGCTTTCTTT	CASSGQQNTEAFF
-	TRBV7-2	few	TRBJ2-6	TGTGCCAGCAGCTTTTTTTCCACAGCTTCTGGGGCCAACGTCCTGACTTTC	CASSFFSTASGANVLTF
TRBD1	TRBV28	once	TRBJ2-7	TGTGCCAGCTCGAAATGGGGGACAGGGGGCTACGAGCAGTACTTC	CASSKWGTGGYEQYF
-	TRBV7-8	few	TRBJ2-7	TGTGCCAGCAGCTTAGCCAGTCTGGAGCAGTACTTC	CASSLASLEQYF
TRBD1	TRBV4-1	-	TRBJ1-1	TGCGCCAGCAGTAAACAGGGGGCGCGGGATGCCACTGAAGCTTTCTTT	CASSKQGARDATEAFF
-	TRBV7-9	-	TRBJ2-7	TGTGCCAGCAGCCCCGTAGGTAGCAGTTACGAGCAGTACTTC	CASSPVGSSYEQYF
-	TRBV4-2	-	TRBJ2-1	TGTGCCAGCAGCCAAGTCCGAGCGACTTCCTACAATGAGCAGTTCTTC	CASSQVRATSYNEQFF
TRBD2	TRBV25-1	-	TRBJ2-1	TGTGCCAGCAGTGTGGCAGCGGGGGGTTCCTACAATGAGCAGTTCTTC	CASSVAAGGSYNEQFF
-	TRBV5-4	-	TRBJ1-3	TGTGCCAGCCACCCGGGCTCTGGAAACACCATATATTTT	CASHPGSGNTIYF
TRBD2	TRBV19	-	TRBJ2-2	TGTGCCACCCGGGGAGTTGGCGGGGGAACCGGGGAGCTGTTTTTT	CATRGVGGGTGELFF
-	TRBV7-9	-	TRBJ1-1	TGTGCCAGCAGCTTAGAAGGGGGAAACACTGAAGCTTTCTTT	CASSLEGGNTEAFF
TRBD1	TRBV6-6	-	TRBJ1-4	TGTGCCAGCAGTCCAATCGGGACAGGGGGTAATGAAAAACTGTTTTTT	CASSPIGTGGNEKLFF
-	TRBV23-1	-	TRBJ2-6	TGCGCCAGCAGTCAAGTAAAAGTGATGGGGAGCTCTGGGGCCAACGTCCTGACTTTC	CASSQVKVMGSSGANVLTF
-	TRBV7-9	-	TRBJ1-2	TGTGCCAGCAGCCCGGACAGTAACTATGGCTACACCTTC	CASSPDSNYGYTF
-	TRBV11-3	-	TRBJ2-3	TGTGCCAGCAGCCCCGGAAGTGGGGCTTTCACAGATACGCAGTATTTT	CASSPGSGAFTDTQYF
TRBD2	TRBV5-1	-	TRBJ2-5	TGCGCCAGCAGCTTGGGACTAGCGGGGGGGCGTGAGACCCAGTACTTC	CASSLGLAGGRETQYF
TRBD1	TRBV29-1	few	TRBJ1-1	TGCAGCGTGAGGGACAGGGGTATCACTGAAGCTTTCTTT	CSVRDRGITEAFF
-	TRBV3-1/TRBV3-2	-	TRBJ2-2	TGTGCCAGCAGCCCGCAGGGGCCGGGTGGGGAGCTGTTTTTT	CASSPQGPGGELFF